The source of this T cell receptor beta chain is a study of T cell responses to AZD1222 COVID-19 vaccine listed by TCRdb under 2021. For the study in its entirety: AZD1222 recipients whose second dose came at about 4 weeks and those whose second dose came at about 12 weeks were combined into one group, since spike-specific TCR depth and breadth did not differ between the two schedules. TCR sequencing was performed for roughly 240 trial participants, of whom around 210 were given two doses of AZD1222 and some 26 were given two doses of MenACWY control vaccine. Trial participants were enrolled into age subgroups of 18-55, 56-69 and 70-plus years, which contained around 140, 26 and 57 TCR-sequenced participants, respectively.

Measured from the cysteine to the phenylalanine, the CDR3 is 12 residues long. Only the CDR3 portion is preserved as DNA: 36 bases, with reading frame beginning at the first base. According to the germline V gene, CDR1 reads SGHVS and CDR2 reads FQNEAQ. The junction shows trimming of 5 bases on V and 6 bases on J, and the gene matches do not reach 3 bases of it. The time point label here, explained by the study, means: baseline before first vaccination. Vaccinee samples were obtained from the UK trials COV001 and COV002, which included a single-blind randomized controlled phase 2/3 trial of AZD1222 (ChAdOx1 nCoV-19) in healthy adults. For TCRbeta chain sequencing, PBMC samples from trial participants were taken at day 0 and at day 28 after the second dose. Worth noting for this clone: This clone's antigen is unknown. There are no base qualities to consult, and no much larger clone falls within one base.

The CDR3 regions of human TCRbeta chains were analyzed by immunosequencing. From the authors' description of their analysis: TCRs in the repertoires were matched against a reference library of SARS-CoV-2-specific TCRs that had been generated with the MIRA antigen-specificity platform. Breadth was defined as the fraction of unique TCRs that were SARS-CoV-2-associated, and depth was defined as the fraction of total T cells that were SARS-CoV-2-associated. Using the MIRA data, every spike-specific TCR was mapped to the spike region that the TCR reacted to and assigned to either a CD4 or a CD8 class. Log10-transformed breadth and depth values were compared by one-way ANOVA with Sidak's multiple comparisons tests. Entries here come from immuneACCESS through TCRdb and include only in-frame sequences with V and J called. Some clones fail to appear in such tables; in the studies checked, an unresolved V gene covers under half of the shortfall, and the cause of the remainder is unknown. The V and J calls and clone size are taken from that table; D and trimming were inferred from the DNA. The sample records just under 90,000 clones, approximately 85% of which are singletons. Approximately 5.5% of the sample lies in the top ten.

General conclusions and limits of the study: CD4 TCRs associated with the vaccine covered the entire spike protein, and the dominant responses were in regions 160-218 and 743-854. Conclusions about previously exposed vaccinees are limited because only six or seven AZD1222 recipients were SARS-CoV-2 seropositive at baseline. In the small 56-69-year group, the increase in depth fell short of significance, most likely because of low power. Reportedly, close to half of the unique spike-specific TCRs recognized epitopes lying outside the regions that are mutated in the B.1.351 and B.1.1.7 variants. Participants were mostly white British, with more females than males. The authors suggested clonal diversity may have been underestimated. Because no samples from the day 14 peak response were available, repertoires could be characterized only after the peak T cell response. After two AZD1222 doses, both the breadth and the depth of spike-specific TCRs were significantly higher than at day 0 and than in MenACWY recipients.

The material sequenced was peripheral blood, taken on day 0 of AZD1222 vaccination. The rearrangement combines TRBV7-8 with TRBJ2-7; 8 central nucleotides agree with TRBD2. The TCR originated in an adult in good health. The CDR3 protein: CASSPGTSEQYF. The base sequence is TGTGCCAGCAGCCCCGGGACTAGCGAGCAGTACTTC.